The rows below give T cell receptor beta chains drawn from one sample of a study of graft-versus-host responses after intestinal transplantation. Method: immunoSEQ multiplex PCR; TCRdb's copy keeps in-frame clones and lacks some. This sample has around 7,000 clones; more than 60% occur once, and the top ten carry 5.1%. This material consisted of ileum tissue, taken about 55 days after transplant. The receptors were sampled from a human patient who received an intestinal transplant, so some T cells may come from the graft donor. CDR3s include the opening cysteine and the closing phenylalanine or tryptophan. A D gene is named only where the DNA matches it firmly. Some rows have no size entry. The others give once, few or many, or a class for an expanded clone.

CDR3,length,D,J,size,V
CASSEWAGASQPQHF,15,.,TRBJ1-5,once,TRBV2
CASSLAARTDTQYF,14,.,TRBJ2-3,.,TRBV5-6
CASSVLAGPNTGELFF,16,TRBD2,TRBJ2-2,.,TRBV9
CASSARRGWETQYF,14,.,TRBJ2-5,.,TRBV4-3
CASSPKAGTYNEQFF,15,.,TRBJ2-1,few,TRBV6-5
CASSLRAENSPLHF,14,.,TRBJ1-6,few,TRBV27
CASSWDRDTEAFF,13,TRBD1,TRBJ1-1,.,TRBV7-7
CASSWALAGGSDTQYF,16,TRBD2,TRBJ2-3,few,TRBV5-4
CASTASGGTDTQYF,14,TRBD2,TRBJ2-3,.,TRBV11-2
CASSPQLLQQSRANVLTF,18,.,TRBJ2-6,.,TRBV23-1
CASSLGMGIIFTEAFF,16,.,TRBJ1-1,few,TRBV7-8
CAIRDTIAKNIQYF,14,.,TRBJ2-4,.,TRBV10-3
CASRPDRISNQPQHF,15,.,TRBJ1-5,.,TRBV19
CASRSGWDQPQHF,13,.,TRBJ1-5,.,TRBV6-1
CSVGWENQETQYF,13,.,TRBJ2-5,.,TRBV29-1
CASSYTVLGNQPQHF,15,.,TRBJ1-5,.,TRBV6-7
CASSLLSGGGPRPNEQFF,18,.,TRBJ2-1,few,TRBV28
CASSQSKDRVRDNEQFF,17,TRBD1,TRBJ2-1,.,TRBV23-1
CASSDPRTGIYEQFF,15,TRBD1,TRBJ2-1,few,TRBV6-4
CASSYDRGLSETQYF,15,TRBD1,TRBJ2-5,once,TRBV27
CASSPPGGVYGYTF,14,TRBD1,TRBJ1-2,.,TRBV6-1
CASENSGDSGQPQHF,15,.,TRBJ1-5,.,TRBV7-9
CASSPTGSTDTQYF,14,.,TRBJ2-3,.,TRBV6-5
CSVPRTGGLGTDTQYF,16,.,TRBJ2-3,once,TRBV29-1
CASSQAQFISASRRNETEAFF,21,.,TRBJ1-1,.,TRBV4-2
CASSAKGRTGEAFF,14,TRBD1,TRBJ1-1,.,TRBV7-9
CASSQVRVFSDTQYF,15,.,TRBJ2-3,.,TRBV4-1
CSVLQGPKNIQYF,13,TRBD1,TRBJ2-4,.,TRBV29-1
CASSRGQGGGYTF,13,TRBD1,TRBJ1-2,few,TRBV5-7
CASRLKLDTEAFF,13,.,TRBJ1-1,.,TRBV4-1
CASSPTSNSPLHF,13,.,TRBJ1-6,.,TRBV11-1
CASSAPGTSGGAFPFLDTQYF,21,TRBD2,TRBJ2-3,.,TRBV9
CASSLGGSSGNTIYF,15,.,TRBJ1-3,few,TRBV28
CASGNPGQQNTEAFF,15,TRBD1,TRBJ1-1,few,TRBV25-1
CAWERTGYGYTF,12,TRBD1,TRBJ1-2,.,TRBV30
CASSASVGLNEKLFF,15,.,TRBJ1-4,few,TRBV7-9
CSVERSLSSYNEQFF,15,.,TRBJ2-1,.,TRBV29-1
CASSRTGEADTQYF,14,.,TRBJ2-3,.,TRBV9
CASSLGSGPYSNQPQHF,17,.,TRBJ1-5,.,TRBV27